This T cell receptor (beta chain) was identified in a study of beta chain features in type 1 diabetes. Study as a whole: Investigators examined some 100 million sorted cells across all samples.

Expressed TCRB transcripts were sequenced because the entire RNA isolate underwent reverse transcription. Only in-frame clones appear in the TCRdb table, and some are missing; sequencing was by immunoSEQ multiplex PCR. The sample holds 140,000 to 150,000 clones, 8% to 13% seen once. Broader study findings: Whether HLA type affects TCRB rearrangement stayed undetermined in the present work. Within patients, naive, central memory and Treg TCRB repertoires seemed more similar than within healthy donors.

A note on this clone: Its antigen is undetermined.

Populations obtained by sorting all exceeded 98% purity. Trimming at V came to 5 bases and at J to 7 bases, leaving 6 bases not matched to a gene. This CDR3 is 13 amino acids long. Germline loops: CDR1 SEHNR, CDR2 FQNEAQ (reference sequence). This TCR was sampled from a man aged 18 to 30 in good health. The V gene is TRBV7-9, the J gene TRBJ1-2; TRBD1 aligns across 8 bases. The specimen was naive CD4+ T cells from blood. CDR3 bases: TGTGCCAGCAGCCCAGGACAGGGCTCTGGCTACACCTTC. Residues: CASSPGQGSGYTF.